This T cell receptor beta chain was identified in a study of blood T cell repertoires in COVID-19 (dated by TCRdb to the early 2020s). About the full investigation: The collaborator samples originated in the United States, Italy and Spain and spanned the acute and convalescent phases of COVID-19. The material from the prospective study consisted of cDNA or gDNA derived from T cells, B-cell-depleted T cells, or PBMCs. Subjects who had been exposed to COVID-19, were actively infected with it, or had recovered from it provided the deeply sampled blood TCRbeta repertoires that made up the dataset. The repertoires were released in a freely available public database meant as a resource for research on the immune response to SARS-CoV-2. Samples were obtained from the ongoing ImmuneRACE study (first 160 participants) and from roughly 1,300 subjects provided by 6 global collaborators. The sample metadata nearly always contained a de-identified subject ID, COVID-19 status, age in years and sex. Where HLA class I and class II types were available, the types were taken from metadata supplied by the sample provider, not from assay-based typing. General findings and caveats noted by the study authors: The amount of clinical and demographic metadata varied by source and participant and was provided uncurated.

Whole blood was collected in K2EDTA tubes by collaborating institutions according to the institutions' own protocols. For TCRbeta analysis, collaborators shipped samples in one of three forms: frozen whole blood, isolated PBMCs, or DNA extracted from either of those sample types. Worth noting for this clone: Its target antigen remains unknown. No base quality values were provided; no much bigger clone lies one nucleotide off.

The immunoSEQ Assay, a bias-controlled multiplex PCR, was used to amplify TCRbeta CDR3 regions from genomic DNA. Per the source publication's procedure: Nucleated cell counts per sample were estimated from amplification of reference gene primers within the assay. To quantify the absolute abundance of each unique TCRbeta CDR3 rearrangement, sequence reads were collapsed and filtered. For each sample, productive Simpson clonality was calculated as the square root of Simpson's diversity index across productive rearrangements. The table was pulled from immuneACCESS by TCRdb, which kept in-frame rearrangements only. Such tables lose some clones; where checked, under half of the loss comes from unresolved V genes, and the rest has no known cause. D and trimming come from the DNA, and the V and J calls and clone size come from that table. Present in this sample are over 85,000 clones, about 87% of which were seen just once. Less than 3.5% of the sample is taken by the ten largest.

V loses 0 bases at its end and J loses 8 bases; junction bases beyond the gene matches: 2. The CDR3 goes from the cysteine to the phenylalanine over 14 residues. The CDR3 DNA has 42 bases and is translated from base 1. From the germline V gene, CDR1 is SGHRS and CDR2 is YFSETQ. Recombination linked TRBV5-1 to TRBJ1-4, with TRBD1 matching 9 junction bases. The TCR was taken from a man in his fifties with active or convalescent COVID-19. Sequences were obtained from peripheral blood. The sequenced DNA is TGCGCCAGCAGCTTGGACAGGGGGCGAGAAAAACTGTTTTTT. Its amino acids are CASSLDRGREKLFF.